This entry lists 22 T cell receptor beta chains sequenced from one sample in a study of CD8+ T cells in alopecia areata. It was cDNA, reverse transcribed from extracted RNA, that served as the sequencing template. Method: immunoSEQ multiplex PCR; TCRdb's copy keeps in-frame clones and lacks some. Sampling found 200,000 to 300,000 clones, none seen once. On the basis of CD4, CD8alpha, NKG2D, NKG2ACE and other markers, pooled cutaneous lymph node cells were sorted. Sequencing input: CD4+ T cells sorted from a lymph node. These TCRs come from a C3H/HeJ mouse with alopecia areata. Strain haplotype (MHC): H2-k.

Comment on this clone: Gene names follow the mouse nomenclature. The CDR3 end is not reached by the read, which stops 4 residues before it; the germline J gene fills it in. The genes are TRBV1 and TRBJ2-1; D gene uncertain. Germline V lookup: CDR1 NSQYPW, CDR2 LRSPGD (reference sequence). This CDR3 has 14 residues. The V gene lost 0 bases and the J gene lost 4 bases, with 7 bases spanning the gap. CDR3 DNA (partial): TGCACCTGCAGTGCAGAAGTCAGATATGCT. It codes for CTCSAEVRYA. The complete CDR3 sequence is CTCSAEVRYAEQFF. Filled out from reference TRBV1 and TRBJ2-1, the complete variable domain reads VTLLEQNPRWRLVPRGQAVNLRCILKNSQYPWMSWYQQDLQKQLQWLFTLRSPGDKEVKSLPGADYLATRVTDTELRLQVANMSQGRTLYCTCSAEVRYAEQFFGPGTRLTVL.

As regards this clone: Germline and genes: mouse. The DNA ends 4 residues before the CDR3 does, and the rest of the CDR3 is filled in from the germline J gene. The chain recombines TRBV13-1 with TRBJ2-7; D may be TRBD1 (5 bases). The CDR3 contains 13 residues. Germline CDR1 reads NSHNY; CDR2 reads SYGAGN. Here the CDR3 reads CASSDVRDYEQYF. CDR3 DNA (partial): TGTGCCAGCAGTGATGTCAGGGATTAT.

The sample holds a few counts of this clone. The gene names given are mouse names. The read comes to an end 4 residues before the CDR3 does, leaving the germline J gene to fill in the end. In the same sample, other DNA sequences code for this CDR3. The gene calls are TRBV19 and TRBJ2-1; TRBD1 matches 9 bases. The CDR3 extends over 14 amino acids. Germline V lookup: CDR1 FNHDT, CDR2 SITEND (reference sequence). V lost 5 bases to trimming and J lost 4 bases; unmatched junction nucleotides: 4. Incomplete CDR3 DNA: TGTGCCAGCAGCACCGGGACAGGGTATGCT. Its protein product is CASSTGTGYA. The complete CDR3 protein is CASSTGTGYAEQFF.

This clone was picked up a small number of times. Gene names are mouse gene names. The read finishes 4 residues shy of the CDR3 end, and the germline J gene is used to complete it. This sequence joins TRBV13-3 and TRBJ2-1; possibly TRBD2 for D (7 bases). Germline lookup yields CDR1 NNHDY and CDR2 SYVADS. The CDR3 covers 14 residues. The CDR3 loop reads CASSDLGGSAEQFF. Incomplete CDR3 DNA: TGTGCCAGCAGTGATTTGGGGGGCAGCGCT.

With respect to this clone: Mouse gene names apply. The read gets to within 4 residues of the CDR3 end, and the germline J gene fills in the rest. The chain joins TRBV12-1 to TRBJ2-5, with 8 nucleotides matching TRBD1. Germline V CDR1 and CDR2: SGHSN, HYEKVE. CDR3 length: 14 residues. This CDR3 is CASSPGTGGDTQYF. The sequenced CDR3 bases are TGTGCCAGCTCCCCCGGGACAGGAGGAGAC.

About this clone itself: Here the gene names and germline are mouse. The DNA ends 4 residues before the CDR3 does, and the rest of the CDR3 is filled in from the germline J gene. The chain joins TRBV19 to TRBJ2-4, with 7 nucleotides matching TRBD1. J was trimmed by 2 bases and V by 5 bases; bases with no gene match: 5. CDR3 length equals 14 residues. Germline loops: CDR1 FNHDT, CDR2 SITEND (reference sequence). The CDR3 DNA, read in part, is TGTGCCAGCAGACGTGGGACAGATCAAAAC. Amino acids: CASRRGTDQN. The entire CDR3 protein is CASRRGTDQNTLYF.

With respect to this clone: The listed genes are named as in mouse. The missing CDR3 end, 4 residues past where the read stops, is filled in from the germline J gene. The rearrangement uses TRBV19 and TRBJ2-3; D is perhaps TRBD1 (5 bases). The CDR3 totals 15 residues. Germline-derived CDR1 and CDR2 are FNHDT and SITEND (reference sequence). V lost 0 bases and J lost 4, with 12 bases in between. The CDR3 region is CASSIDHRISETLYF. Incomplete CDR3 DNA: TGTGCCAGCAGTATAGATCACAGGATATCAGAA.

This clone was detected a few times. Gene names follow the mouse nomenclature. With the read ending 4 residues before the CDR3 end, the germline J gene is used to fill in that end. The same CDR3 also results from other DNA sequences found in this sample. The chain employs TRBV5 and TRBJ2-5; 8 bases map to TRBD1. Looked up from germline, CDR1 is LGHNA and CDR2 is YNLKQL (reference sequence). Trimming took 4 bases from V and 3 from J; bases not matched to a gene: 3. The CDR3 covers 14 residues. The DNA read from the CDR3 is TGTGCCAGCAGCCCCCAGGGGGCTCAAGAC. Translation: CASSPQGAQD. The full CDR3 reads CASSPQGAQDTQYF.

This clone has a handful of counts. Gene labels here are mouse ones. The read finishes 4 residues shy of the CDR3 end, and the germline J gene is used to complete it. This specimen includes other DNA sequences encoding the same CDR3. This chain joins TRBV14 and TRBJ2-5, with a weak D call TRBD1 (5 bases). There are 14 residues in the CDR3. Germline CDR1 is SGHDT and CDR2 is FRDEAV. The germline V and J ends were trimmed by 5 bases and 2 bases, with 12 bases remaining between them. The CDR3 spells CASSPDRFQDTQYF. The part of the CDR3 DNA that was read is TGTGCCAGCAGCCCAGACAGATTCCAAGAC.

As to this clone: The gene names here belong to mouse. The read terminates 4 residues before the CDR3 end, so the remaining end is supplied by the germline J gene. This chain joins TRBV5 and TRBJ2-3; weak D call: TRBD2 (6 bases). Germline V gene lookup returns CDR1 LGHNA and CDR2 YNLKQL (reference sequence). V was shortened by 4 bases and J by 2 bases, with 13 bases between the two germline ends. The CDR3 loop spans 15 amino acids. The CDR3 spells CASSPPGGDAETLYF. CDR3 DNA (partial): TGTGCCAGCAGCCCCCCGGGGGGTGATGCAGAA.

This clone has just a few counts. Mouse names are used for the genes. The CDR3 end is not reached by the read, which stops 4 residues before it; the germline J gene fills it in. The V gene is TRBV13-3, the J gene TRBJ2-7, with 10 bases aligning to TRBD2. The CDR3 has 14 residues. V gave up 5 bases and J gave up 0 bases; unmatched junction bases: 2. Germline loops: CDR1 NNHDY, CDR2 SYVADS. The sequenced CDR3 bases are TGTGCCAGCAGACTGGGGGGGAGCTCCTAT. Its translation is CASRLGGSSY. The whole CDR3 sequence is CASRLGGSSYEQYF.

This clone has a handful of counts. The gene symbols are mouse symbols. The CDR3 region is CASSDWGGPNTGQLYF. CDR3 DNA (partial): TGTGCCAGCAGTGACTGGGGGGGACCAAACACCGGG. V and J are TRBV13-1 and TRBJ2-2, with 9 bases identical to TRBD2. The sequenced fragment ends 4 residues before the CDR3 boundary, so the rest is inferred from the germline J gene. V was clipped by 2 bases and J by 0 bases; unmatched bases: 2. In germline, CDR1 is NSHNY, CDR2 SYGAGN. CDR3 length: 16 residues.

Concerning this clone: The gene symbols are mouse symbols. The read finishes 4 residues shy of the CDR3 end, and the germline J gene is used to complete it. The chain recombines TRBV17 with TRBJ2-5; a weak D match, TRBD1 (5 bases). V was pared by 5 bases and J by 0 bases, with 12 bases between. CDR1 and CDR2 (germline): MNHDT, YYDKIL. This CDR3 has 15 residues. CDR3 bases read: TGTGCTAGCAGTTTACGGACAACTAACCAAGAC. Translation: CASSLRTTNQD. The full CDR3 sequence reads CASSLRTTNQDTQYF.

As to this clone: The germline and genes are mouse ones. The read terminates 3 residues ahead of where the CDR3 ends, so the germline J gene completes it. The same CDR3 arises from other DNA sequences in this sample as well. The chain employs TRBV19 and TRBJ1-6, with D possibly matching TRBD1 (6 bases). TRBJ1-6 counts as an open reading frame of uncertain function. This CDR3 comprises 14 residues. V was clipped by 4 bases and J by 4 bases, with 9 bases between them. Germline CDR1 reads FNHDT; CDR2 reads SITEND (reference sequence). CDR3 protein: CASSPTGYNSPLYF. CDR3 DNA (partial): TGTGCCAGCAGTCCCACAGGGTATAATTCGCCC.

As concerns this clone: Gene names follow the mouse nomenclature. The read is 4 residues too short to cover the CDR3 end, so that end is filled in from the germline J gene. The sample contains more than one DNA sequence encoding this CDR3. The chain is built from TRBV31 and TRBJ2-2; 7 bases align to TRBD1. CDR3 length: 14 amino acids. After removal of 0 bases from V and 2 bases from J, the junction contained 0 bases not matched to a gene. From germline, CDR1 is GKSSPN and CDR2 SITVG. The part of the CDR3 DNA that was read is TGTGCCTGGAGTCTACAGGGGAACACCGGG. Protein product: CAWSLQGNTG. The full CDR3 sequence reads CAWSLQGNTGQLYF.

This clone occurred a few times. Gene names are mouse gene names. The read terminates 4 residues before the CDR3 end, so the remaining end is supplied by the germline J gene. The chain links TRBV13-3 to TRBJ2-3, with 8 nucleotides matching TRBD2. V gave up 5 bases and J gave up 0 bases; unmatched junction bases: 2. CDR1 is NNHDY, CDR2 SYVADS, per germline. CDR3 length: 14 residues. The CDR3 bases that were read are TGTGCCAGCAGGGACTGGGAGAGTGCAGAA. It yields the protein CASRDWESAE. The CDR3 reads in full as CASRDWESAETLYF.

This clone turned up a few times. Gene names follow the mouse nomenclature. With the read ending 4 residues before the CDR3 end, the germline J gene is used to fill in that end. Other DNA sequences of this sample code for an identical CDR3. The rearrangement links TRBV1 to TRBJ2-7, with 9 nucleotides matching TRBD2. Germline V lookup: CDR1 NSQYPW, CDR2 LRSPGD (reference sequence). CDR3 length equals 14 residues. The trim removed 1 base at V and 2 bases at J, leaving 0 bases unmatched. The CDR3 bases that were read are TGCACCTGCAGTGCAGCTGGGGGGGCCTAT. Translated, it gives CTCSAAGGAY. The whole CDR3 sequence reads CTCSAAGGAYEQYF.

A few counts support this clone. Gene names and germline refer to mouse. Coverage ceases 3 residues before the CDR3 finishes, and the germline J gene fills in the end. This sequence joins TRBV14 and TRBJ1-6; D is ambiguous. TRBJ1-6 is sorted into the ORF group, with uncertain function. CDR1 is SGHDT, CDR2 FRDEAV, per germline. This CDR3 contains 15 residues. V was shortened by 2 bases and J by 7 bases, with 13 bases between the two germline ends. The CDR3 DNA, read in part, is TGTGCCAGCAGTTTAGAGGGTGTGAGGAATTCGCCC. It yields the protein CASSLEGVRNSP. The whole CDR3 region reads CASSLEGVRNSPLYF.

With respect to this clone: Gene names are the mouse ones. The read ends 4 residues early relative to the CDR3; the germline J gene fills the gap. The chain joins TRBV5 to TRBJ2-5; 7 positions match TRBD2. This CDR3 spans 15 amino acids. Germline loops: CDR1 LGHNA, CDR2 YNLKQL (reference sequence). The CDR3 sequence: CASSQEGGGKDTQYF. CDR3 DNA (partial): TGTGCCAGCAGCCAAGAGGGGGGGGGAAAAGAC.

To note about this clone: The genes and germline here are from mouse. The read comes to an end 4 residues before the CDR3 does, leaving the germline J gene to fill in the end. This chain uses TRBV5 with TRBJ1-1, with 7 bases that match TRBD1. Germline CDR1 and CDR2: LGHNA and YNLKQL (reference sequence). This CDR3 has 12 amino acids. Incomplete CDR3 DNA: TGTGCCAGCACCCCGACAGGGAGA. Residues: CASTPTGR. The entire CDR3 reads CASTPTGREVFF.

As to this clone: Gene names refer to mouse genes. Read sequence stops 4 residues before the CDR3 end, and the germline J gene provides the missing end. The genes are TRBV13-1 and TRBJ1-1, with D perhaps matching TRBD1 (5 bases). Germline CDR1 is NSHNY and CDR2 is SYGAGN. V shed 2 bases and J shed 3 bases, with 11 bases lying between them. CDR3 size: 14 residues. The sequenced CDR3 bases are TGTGCCAGCAGTGAGCAGGGTATTGACACA. Amino acids: CASSEQGIDT. The full CDR3 sequence reads CASSEQGIDTEVFF.

With respect to this clone: Mouse gene names and germline throughout. Sequencing ends 4 residues short of the CDR3 end; the germline J gene provides the rest. V usage is TRBV12-1 and J usage is TRBJ2-2; possibly TRBD1 for D (6 bases). V was clipped by 4 bases and J by 0 bases, with 14 bases between them. This CDR3 is built from 16 residues. CDR1 SGHSN and CDR2 HYEKVE come from the germline V gene. The DNA read from the CDR3 is TGTGCCAGCTCCCCGCCGGGACATGCAAACACCGGG. Protein product: CASSPPGHANTG. The whole CDR3 reads CASSPPGHANTGQLYF.